This entry lists 15 T cell receptor beta chains sequenced from one sample in a study of blood T cell repertoires in COVID-19. The assay was immunoSEQ multiplex PCR, and TCRdb's table has in-frame clones only and misses some. The repertoire includes roughly 200,000 clones, approximately 81% of them detected once, and approximately 7.2% sits in the top ten. The sample consisted of peripheral blood. These receptors all stem from a woman older than 75 with acute or convalescent COVID-19.

The V and J genes are TRBV14 and TRBJ2-7, with a tentative D call TRBD2 (6 bases). The germline CDR1 and CDR2 sequences are SGHDN and FVKESK. The ends were cut back, 3 bases at V and 5 bases at J, with 17 bases in the middle. This CDR3 has 15 residues. CDR3 protein: CASSQPQAGSHEQYF. CDR3 DNA: TGTGCCAGCAGCCAGCCCCAGGCGGGATCCCACGAGCAGTACTTC.

This chain connects TRBV6-1 to TRBJ2-1, with 11 positions matching TRBD1. V lost 4 bases to trimming and J lost 2 bases; unmatched junction nucleotides: 4. Germline V gives CDR1 MNHNS, CDR2 SASEGT. The CDR3 is made up of 16 amino acids. The CDR3 DNA reads as TGTGCCAGCAGTGTACGGACAGGGGGCCCCTACAATGAGCAGTTCTTC. This sequence encodes CASSVRTGGPYNEQFF.

The chain links TRBV18 to TRBJ1-1; 8 bases fit TRBD1. CDR3 length equals 16 residues. V was clipped by 3 bases and J by 4 bases; unmatched bases: 10. CDR1 and CDR2 from the germline V gene are KGHSH and LQKENI. DNA of the CDR3: TGTGCCAGCTCACCCCCTTCGGGACAGGCGGGCACTGAAGCTTTCTTT. Amino acid sequence: CASSPPSGQAGTEAFF.

The table lists this clone with many counts. The V gene is TRBV12-5, the J gene TRBJ2-1; TRBD2 matches 8 bases. The V segment lost 6 bases and the J segment 0 bases; nucleotides outside the gene matches: 16. The V gene's germline CDR1 is LGHNT and CDR2 FRNRAP. The CDR3 is 19 residues long. The CDR3 nucleotides are TGTGCTAGTGGCTTTTCTTTATTTCGCGGGGGGAGCTCCTACAATGAGCAGTTCTTC. Protein sequence: CASGFSLFRGGSSYNEQFF.

The chain joins TRBV5-1 to TRBJ2-5, with D maybe TRBD2 (6 bases). The CDR3 has 15 amino acids. The V and J ends lost 6 bases and 0 bases respectively, with 15 bases between them. The germline V gene encodes CDR1 SGHRS and CDR2 YFSETQ. CDR3 DNA: TGCGCCAGCACCCGGGACTTTTCGTACCAAGAGACCCAGTACTTC. Protein: CASTRDFSYQETQYF.

The V call is TRBV9, the J call TRBJ2-5, with 10 nucleotides matching TRBD1. Trimming took 2 bases from V and 5 from J; bases not matched to a gene: 6. There are 15 residues in the CDR3. Germline V CDR1 and CDR2: SGDLS, YYNGEE. The CDR3 protein is CASSVQGQGVETQYF. CDR3 sequence (DNA): TGTGCCAGCAGCGTCCAAGGACAGGGGGTGGAGACCCAGTACTTC.

The chain carries TRBV5-1 and TRBJ1-4; D might be TRBD1 (5 bases). Trimming cost V 0 bases and J 8 bases, with 14 bases left between them. The germline CDR1 and CDR2 sequences are SGHRS and YFSETQ. The CDR3 totals 15 residues. DNA of the CDR3: TGCGCCAGCAGCTTGGCCCCCGCGACAGACGAAAAACTGTTTTTT. Protein: CASSLAPATDEKLFF.

The chain couples TRBV6-5 to TRBJ1-1, with no clear D. Germline CDR1 is MNHEY and CDR2 is SVGAGI. The CDR3 has 13 residues. V gave up 11 bases and J gave up 1 base, with 14 bases separating them. The CDR3 DNA follows: TGTGCCTCCCGGGGAGGTCGGAACACTGAAGCTTTCTTT. This gives the protein CASRGGRNTEAFF.

The genes are TRBV29-1 and TRBJ1-6, with D unclear. Germline CDR1 SQVTM, CDR2 ANQGSEA. The CDR3 loop spans 13 amino acids. The V and J ends lost 7 bases and 11 bases respectively, with 18 bases between them. DNA of the CDR3: TGCAGCGCCCGTCAATCGGGAGACGCACCCCTCCACTTT. Translating gives CSARQSGDAPLHF.

The chain employs TRBV7-5 and TRBJ2-2; TRBD2, the D gene given by the table, was not confirmed from the DNA. TRBV7-5 is listed as a pseudogene. This CDR3 comprises 16 residues. This CDR3 is CVRSLIWSGNTGELFF. Here the CDR3 DNA reads TGTGTCAGAAGCTTAATCTGGAGTGGGAACACCGGGGAGCTGTTTTTT.

The V gene is TRBV7-8, the J gene TRBJ1-3, with D maybe TRBD1 (6 bases). Germline V gene data show CDR1 as SGHVS and CDR2 as FQNEAQ. The ends were cut back, 5 bases at V and 4 bases at J, with 18 bases in the middle. The CDR3 runs 16 residues. CDR3 in amino acids: CASSLTAGAPGNTIYF. In DNA, the CDR3 is TGTGCCAGCAGCCTCACGGCAGGGGCGCCCGGAAACACCATATATTTT.

The chain uses TRBV5-4 and TRBJ1-2; D gene unclear. CDR1 is SGHNT and CDR2 is YYREEE in the germline V gene (reference sequence). The CDR3 totals 16 residues. The V gene lost 4 bases and the J gene lost 1 base, with 17 bases spanning the gap. CDR3: CASSTQAEDFNYGYTF. The CDR3 DNA reads as TGTGCCAGCAGCACTCAAGCAGAGGATTTTAACTATGGCTACACCTTC.

The V call is TRBV6-5, the J call TRBJ2-7, with D perhaps matching TRBD2 (7 bases). The CDR3 covers 15 residues. CDR1 is MNHEY and CDR2 is SVGAGI in the germline V gene. With 5 bases removed from V and 3 bases from J, the gap between germline ends came to 17 bases. The CDR3 region has the DNA TGTGCCAGCAGTCTCTCAAGGGGGGGTGGCTACGAGCAGTACTTC. Translated, it gives CASSLSRGGGYEQYF.

This chain uses TRBV19 with TRBJ1-3, with D possibly TRBD1 on 5 matching bases. CDR3 length: 14 residues. Germline CDR1 is LNHDA and CDR2 is SQIVND (reference sequence). V lost 3 bases to trimming and J lost 6 bases, with 12 bases between them. The CDR3 protein is CASSITGRQNTIYF. The CDR3 coding sequence is TGTGCCAGTAGTATCACAGGAAGGCAAAACACCATATATTTT.

The J gene is TRBJ2-5, the V gene TRBV12-5, with a tentative D call TRBD1 (5 bases). The germline gives CDR1 LGHNT, CDR2 FRNRAP. V lost 5 bases and J 0 bases, leaving 16 bases between the germline ends. The CDR3 is 16 residues long. CDR3 sequence: CASGPGRTNDQETQYF. The CDR3 DNA is TGTGCTAGTGGTCCCGGTAGGACAAACGACCAAGAGACCCAGTACTTC.